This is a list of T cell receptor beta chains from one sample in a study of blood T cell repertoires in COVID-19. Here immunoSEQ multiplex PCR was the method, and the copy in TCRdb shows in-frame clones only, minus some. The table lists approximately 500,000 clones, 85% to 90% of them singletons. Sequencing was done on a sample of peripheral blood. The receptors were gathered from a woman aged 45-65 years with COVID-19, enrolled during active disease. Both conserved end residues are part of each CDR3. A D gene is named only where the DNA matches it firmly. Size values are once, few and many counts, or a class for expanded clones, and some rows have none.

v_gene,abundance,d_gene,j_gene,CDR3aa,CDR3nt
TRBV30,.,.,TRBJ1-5,CAWAMGGNQPQHF,TGTGCCTGGGCCATGGGGGGGAATCAGCCCCAGCATTTT
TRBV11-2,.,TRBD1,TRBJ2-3,CASSPIGTGVSDTQYF,TGTGCCAGCAGCCCAATCGGGACAGGGGTTTCAGATACGCAGTATTTT
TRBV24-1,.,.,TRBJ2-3,CATSAEYTDTQYF,TGTGCCACATCAGCGGAGTACACAGATACGCAGTATTTT
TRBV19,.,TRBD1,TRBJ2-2,CASSRRTGDLNTGELFF,TGTGCCAGTAGTCGCCGGACAGGGGACTTAAACACCGGGGAGCTGTTTTTT
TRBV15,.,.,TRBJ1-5,CATSRDRGRNQPQHF,TGTGCCACCAGCAGAGATAGGGGTCGAAATCAGCCCCAGCATTTT
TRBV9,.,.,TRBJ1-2,CASSGYGTNTYGYTF,TGTGCCAGCAGCGGATACGGGACAAATACGTATGGCTACACCTTC
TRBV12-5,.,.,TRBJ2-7,CASGDRAGRNEQYF,TGTGCTAGTGGAGACCGGGCGGGTAGGAACGAGCAGTACTTC
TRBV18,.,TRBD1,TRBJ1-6,CASSRLGQGEKSPLHF,TGTGCCAGCTCACGGCTAGGACAGGGTGAAAAGTCACCCCTCCACTTT
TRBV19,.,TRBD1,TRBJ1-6,CASSSNRGRERPLHF,TGTGCCAGTAGTTCAAACAGGGGCAGAGAGCGGCCCCTCCACTTT
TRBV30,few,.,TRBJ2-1,CASEYKTRRAHQEQFF,TGTGCCTCGGAATACAAGACTAGGAGGGCCCATCAGGAGCAGTTCTTC
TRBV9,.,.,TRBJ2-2,CASSGGSNTGELFF,TGTGCCAGCAGCGGCGGTTCGAACACCGGGGAGCTGTTTTTT
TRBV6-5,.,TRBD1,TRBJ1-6,CASRPTGDNSPLHF,TGTGCCAGCAGACCGACAGGGGATAATTCACCCCTCCACTTT
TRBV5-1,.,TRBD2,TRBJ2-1,CASSLMNSGGTYNEQFF,TGCGCCAGCAGCTTGATGAATAGCGGGGGGACCTACAATGAGCAGTTCTTC
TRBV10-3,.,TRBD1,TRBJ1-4,CATSRTGDSEKLFF,TGTGCCACCTCTAGGACAGGGGATTCGGAAAAACTGTTTTTT
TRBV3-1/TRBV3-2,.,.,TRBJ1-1,CASSQGAEAFF,TGTGCCAGCAGCCAAGGAGCTGAAGCTTTCTTT
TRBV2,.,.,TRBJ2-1,CASNHLPLYNEQFF,TGTGCCAGCAACCACCTGCCCCTATACAATGAGCAGTTCTTC
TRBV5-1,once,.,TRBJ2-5,CASSLGGYTETQYF,TGCGCCAGCAGCTTAGGCGGCTATACGGAGACCCAGTACTTC
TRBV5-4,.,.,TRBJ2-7,CASSLGGGWDYEQYF,TGTGCCAGCAGCTTGGGAGGGGGATGGGACTACGAGCAGTACTTC
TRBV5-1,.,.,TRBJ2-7,CASSLFPGTYEQYF,TGCGCCAGCAGCTTGTTTCCAGGAACCTACGAGCAGTACTTC
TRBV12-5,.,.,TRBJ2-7,CASGLFSGAEQYF,TGTGCTAGTGGTTTGTTTTCAGGGGCCGAGCAGTACTTC
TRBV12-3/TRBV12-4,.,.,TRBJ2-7,CASSLLGGEQYF,TGTGCCAGCAGTTTATTGGGGGGCGAGCAGTACTTC
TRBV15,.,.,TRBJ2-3,CATSRLKTDHSTDTQYF,TGTGCCACCAGCAGATTAAAGACAGATCATAGCACAGATACGCAGTATTTT
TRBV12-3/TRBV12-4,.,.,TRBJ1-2,CASLGGVGYTF,TGTGCCAGCCTGGGCGGGGTGGGCTACACCTTC
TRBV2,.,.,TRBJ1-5,CASSDGSNQPQHF,TGTGCCAGCAGCGACGGGAGCAATCAGCCCCAGCATTTT
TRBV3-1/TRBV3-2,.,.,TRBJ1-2,CASSVNSGDYGYTF,TGTGCCAGCAGCGTTAACTCCGGGGACTATGGCTACACCTTC
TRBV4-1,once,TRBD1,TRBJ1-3,CASSLAGDRENPLYF,TGCGCCAGCAGCCTCGCCGGGGACAGGGAAAATCCTCTATATTTT
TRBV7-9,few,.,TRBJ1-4,CASSDSATNEKLFF,TGTGCCAGCAGTGACAGCGCAACTAATGAAAAACTGTTTTTT
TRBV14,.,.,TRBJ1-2,CASSQAARYGYTF,TGTGCCAGCAGCCAAGCTGCCCGGTATGGCTACACCTTC
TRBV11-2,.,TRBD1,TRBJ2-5,CASRRPGTGEETQYF,TGTGCCAGCAGACGCCCCGGGACAGGGGAAGAGACCCAGTACTTC
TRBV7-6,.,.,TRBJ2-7,CASSLAGAPSF,TGTGCCAGCAGCTTAGCGGGAGCGCCCTCTTTC
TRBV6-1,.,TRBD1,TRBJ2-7,CASSEGSQGAYEQYF,TGTGCCAGCAGTGAGGGGTCCCAGGGGGCATACGAGCAGTACTTC
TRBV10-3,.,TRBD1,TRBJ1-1,CAISGQGNTEAFF,TGTGCCATCAGTGGACAGGGGAACACTGAAGCTTTCTTT
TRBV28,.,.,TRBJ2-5,CASSPGTEGETQYF,TGTGCCAGCAGTCCCGGGACTGAGGGAGAGACCCAGTACTTC
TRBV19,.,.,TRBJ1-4,CASREAGRNEKLFF,TGTGCCAGTAGAGAGGCAGGGCGTAATGAAAAACTGTTTTTT
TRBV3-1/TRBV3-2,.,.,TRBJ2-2,CASSPLGAMPGELFF,TGTGCCAGCAGCCCCCTGGGGGCCATGCCCGGGGAGCTGTTTTTT
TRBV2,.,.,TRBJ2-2,CASILTPNTGELFF,TGTGCCAGTATCCTAACTCCGAACACCGGGGAGCTGTTTTTT
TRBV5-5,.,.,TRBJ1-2,CASRSYGVVGGYTF,TGTGCCAGCCGGTCTTACGGGGTCGTAGGTGGCTACACCTTC
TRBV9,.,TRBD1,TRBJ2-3,CASSVGQGEGTQYF,TGTGCCAGCAGCGTAGGACAGGGCGAGGGTACGCAGTATTTT
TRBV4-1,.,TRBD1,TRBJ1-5,CASSQAGTDQPQHF,TGCGCCAGCAGCCAAGCGGGGACAGATCAGCCCCAGCATTTT
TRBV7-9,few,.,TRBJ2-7,CASSFRDYTYEQYF,TGTGCCAGCAGCTTCCGCGACTATACCTACGAGCAGTACTTC
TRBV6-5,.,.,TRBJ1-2,CASSRRESNYGYTF,TGTGCCAGCAGTCGCAGGGAATCTAACTATGGCTACACCTTC
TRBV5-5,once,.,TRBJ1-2,CASSLGPERGYTF,TGTGCCAGCAGCTTGGGCCCTGAGCGGGGCTACACCTTC
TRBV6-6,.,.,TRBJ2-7,CASRNQETQYEQYF,TGTGCCAGCAGGAACCAAGAGACACAGTACGAGCAGTACTTC
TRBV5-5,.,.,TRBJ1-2,CASSLDRGGYYGYTF,TGTGCCAGCAGCTTGGATAGGGGTGGATACTATGGCTACACCTTC
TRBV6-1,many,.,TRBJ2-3,CASSESPGHFYTDTQYF,TGTGCCAGCAGTGAATCTCCCGGACACTTTTACACAGATACGCAGTATTTT
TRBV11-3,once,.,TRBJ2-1,CASSSSRDSDSLQFF,TGTGCCAGCAGCTCGTCCCGGGACTCCGACTCTTTACAGTTCTTC
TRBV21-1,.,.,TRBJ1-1,CASSASGTGNTEAFF,TGTGCCAGCAGCGCTTCCGGGACAGGTAACACTGAAGCTTTCTTT
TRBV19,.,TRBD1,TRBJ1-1,CASSEGGLRQGRFTEAFF,TGTGCCAGTAGTGAAGGGGGGCTCCGACAGGGCCGATTCACTGAAGCTTTCTTT